This entry describes one TCR beta chain. What it binds is not known. Germline DNA was also extracted, and blood RNA derived from unsorted whole blood. About 4 milliliters of peripheral blood were drawn preoperatively. Production of TCR beta cDNA used roughly 500 ng total RNA together with a constant-region primer. Three nested multiplex PCR rounds, a slightly modified ARM-PCR, produced the libraries for TCR beta. Researchers ran the first two PCR rounds for ten to eleven cycles each with TRBV1-TRBV30 forward primers and a C-beta reverse primer. TCRdb passed the multiplex PCR reads through MiXCR, listing each CDR3 protein once. The sample lists around 210,000 distinct CDR3 sequences, around 60% occurring once. This CDR3 comprises 13 residues. The ends lost 4 bases at V and 6 bases at J; junction bases unmatched: 4. Germline V gene lookup returns CDR1 SEHNR and CDR2 FQNEAQ (reference sequence). This entry belongs to a study of tumor-infiltrating lymphocytes in primary liver carcinoma. Study-level information: Samples gave roughly 3.5 to 8 million productive TCRbeta reads, similar across tissue types.

The study's findings and limits: Bulk, unsorted sampling meant CD4+ and CD8+ repertoires went uncompared.

Sequencing used peripheral blood. The chain employs TRBV7-9 and TRBJ2-7, with TRBD1 matching over 9 bases. The receptor was isolated from a woman aged 60-75 years with primary liver carcinoma and hepatitis B virus infection. The CDR3 nucleotides read TGTGCCAGCAGCTCCTACAGGGGGCGCGAGCAGTACTTC. Translation: CASSSYRGREQYF.